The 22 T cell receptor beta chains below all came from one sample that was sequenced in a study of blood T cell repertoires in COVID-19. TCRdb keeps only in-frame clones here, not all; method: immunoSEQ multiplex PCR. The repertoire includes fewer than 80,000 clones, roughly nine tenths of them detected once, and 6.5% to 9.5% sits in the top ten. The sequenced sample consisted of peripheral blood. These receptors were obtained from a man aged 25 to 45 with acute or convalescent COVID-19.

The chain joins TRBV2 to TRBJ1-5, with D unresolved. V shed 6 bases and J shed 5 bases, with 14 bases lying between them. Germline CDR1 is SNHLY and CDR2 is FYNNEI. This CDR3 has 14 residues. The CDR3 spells CASRRGGTHQPQHF. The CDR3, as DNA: TGTGCCAGCAGGAGAGGAGGTACCCATCAGCCCCAGCATTTT.

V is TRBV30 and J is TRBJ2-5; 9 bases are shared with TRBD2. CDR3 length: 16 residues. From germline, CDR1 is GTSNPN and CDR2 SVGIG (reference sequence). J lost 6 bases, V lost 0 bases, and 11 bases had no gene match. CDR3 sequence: CAWSVLAGIWGKTQYF. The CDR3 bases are TGTGCCTGGAGTGTACTAGCGGGCATATGGGGGAAGACCCAGTACTTC.

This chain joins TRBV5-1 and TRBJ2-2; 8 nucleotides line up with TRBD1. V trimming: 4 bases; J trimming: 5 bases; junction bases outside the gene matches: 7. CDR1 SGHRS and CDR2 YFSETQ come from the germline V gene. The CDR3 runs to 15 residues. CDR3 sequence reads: CASSGSGGRTGELFF. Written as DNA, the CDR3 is TGCGCCAGCAGCGGGTCAGGGGGCCGAACCGGGGAGCTGTTTTTT.

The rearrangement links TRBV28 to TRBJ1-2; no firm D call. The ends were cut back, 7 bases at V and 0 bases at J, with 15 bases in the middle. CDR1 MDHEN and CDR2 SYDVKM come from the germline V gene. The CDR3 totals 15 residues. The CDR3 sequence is CASKSSHFSNYGYTF. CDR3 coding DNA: TGTGCCAGCAAATCGAGCCACTTTTCTAACTATGGCTACACCTTC.

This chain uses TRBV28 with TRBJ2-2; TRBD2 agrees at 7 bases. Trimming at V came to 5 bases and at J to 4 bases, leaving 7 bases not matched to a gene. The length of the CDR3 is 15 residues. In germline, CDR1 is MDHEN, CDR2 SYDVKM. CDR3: CASSPGREGTGELFF. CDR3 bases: TGTGCCAGCAGTCCAGGGAGGGAAGGCACCGGGGAGCTGTTTTTT.

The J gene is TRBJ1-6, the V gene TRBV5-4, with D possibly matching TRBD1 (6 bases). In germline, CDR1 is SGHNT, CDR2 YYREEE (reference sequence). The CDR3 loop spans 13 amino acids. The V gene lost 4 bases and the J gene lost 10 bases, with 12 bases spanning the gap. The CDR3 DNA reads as TGTGCCAGCAGCCCCCCGGGGGGCTCACCCCTCCACTTT. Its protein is CASSPPGGSPLHF.

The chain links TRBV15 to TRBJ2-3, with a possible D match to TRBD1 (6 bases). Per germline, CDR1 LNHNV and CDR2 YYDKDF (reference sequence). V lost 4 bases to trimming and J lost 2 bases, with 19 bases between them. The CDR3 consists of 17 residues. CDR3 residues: CATSTTPTGGPTDTQYF. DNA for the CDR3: TGTGCCACCAGCACCACGCCGACAGGTGGACCCACAGATACGCAGTATTTT. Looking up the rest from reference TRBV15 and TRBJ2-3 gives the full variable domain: DAMVIQNPRYQVTQFGKPVTLSCSQTLNHNVMYWYQQKSSQAPKLLFHYYDKDFNNEADTPDNFQSRRPNTSFCFLDIRSPGLGDTAMYLCATSTTPTGGPTDTQYFGPGTRLTVL.

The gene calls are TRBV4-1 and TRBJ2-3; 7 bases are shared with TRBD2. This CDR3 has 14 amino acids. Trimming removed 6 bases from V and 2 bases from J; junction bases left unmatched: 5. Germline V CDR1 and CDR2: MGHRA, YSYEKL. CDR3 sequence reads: CASRTGGNTDTQYF. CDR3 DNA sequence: TGCGCCAGCAGAACGGGGGGAAACACAGATACGCAGTATTTT.

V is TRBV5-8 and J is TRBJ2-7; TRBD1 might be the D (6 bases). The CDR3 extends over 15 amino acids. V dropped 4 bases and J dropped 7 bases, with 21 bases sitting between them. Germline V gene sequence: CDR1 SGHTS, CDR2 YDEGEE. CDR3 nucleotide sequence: TGTGCCAGCAGCCCCCTTTTGGGACAACTCTTTGAGCAGTACTTC. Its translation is CASSPLLGQLFEQYF.

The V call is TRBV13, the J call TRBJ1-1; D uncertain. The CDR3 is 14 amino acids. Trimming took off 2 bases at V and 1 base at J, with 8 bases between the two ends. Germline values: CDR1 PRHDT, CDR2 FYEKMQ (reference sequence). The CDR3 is CASSLSWPNTEAFF. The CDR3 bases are TGTGCCAGCAGCTTATCCTGGCCGAACACTGAAGCTTTCTTT.

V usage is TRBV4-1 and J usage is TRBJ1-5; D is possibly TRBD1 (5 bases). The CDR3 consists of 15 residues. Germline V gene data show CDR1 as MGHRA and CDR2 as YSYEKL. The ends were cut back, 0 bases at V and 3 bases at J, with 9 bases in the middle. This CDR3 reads CASSQEDTNNQPQHF. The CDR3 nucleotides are TGCGCCAGCAGCCAAGAGGACACGAACAATCAGCCCCAGCATTTT.

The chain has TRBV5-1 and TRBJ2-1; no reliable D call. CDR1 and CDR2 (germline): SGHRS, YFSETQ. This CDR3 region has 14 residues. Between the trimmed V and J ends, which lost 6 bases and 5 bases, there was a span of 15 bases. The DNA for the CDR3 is TGCGCCAGCACCCAAGATAGCCTTAACAATGAGCAGTTCTTC. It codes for CASTQDSLNNEQFF.

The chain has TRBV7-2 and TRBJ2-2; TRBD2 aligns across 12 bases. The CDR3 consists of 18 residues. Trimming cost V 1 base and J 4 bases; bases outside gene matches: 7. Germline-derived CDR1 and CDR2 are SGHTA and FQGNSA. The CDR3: CASSLGLAGVLGTGELFF. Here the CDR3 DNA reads TGTGCCAGCAGCTTAGGACTAGCGGGAGTGTTAGGCACCGGGGAGCTGTTTTTT.

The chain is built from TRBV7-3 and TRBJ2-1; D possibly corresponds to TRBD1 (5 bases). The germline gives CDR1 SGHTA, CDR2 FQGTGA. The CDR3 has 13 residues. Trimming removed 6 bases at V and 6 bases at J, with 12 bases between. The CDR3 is CASSSPGLNEQFF. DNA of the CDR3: TGTGCCAGCAGTTCGCCAGGGCTCAATGAGCAGTTCTTC.

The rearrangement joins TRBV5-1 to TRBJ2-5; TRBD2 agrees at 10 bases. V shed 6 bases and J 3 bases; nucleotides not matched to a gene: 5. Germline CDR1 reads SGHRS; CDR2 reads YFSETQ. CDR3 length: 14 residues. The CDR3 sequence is CASKYLAGEETQYF. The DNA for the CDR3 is TGCGCCAGCAAATACCTAGCGGGAGAAGAGACCCAGTACTTC.

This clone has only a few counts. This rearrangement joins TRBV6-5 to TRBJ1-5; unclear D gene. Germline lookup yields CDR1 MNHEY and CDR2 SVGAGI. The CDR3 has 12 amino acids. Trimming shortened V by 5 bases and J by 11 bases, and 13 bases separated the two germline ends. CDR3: CASSSSLGTQHF. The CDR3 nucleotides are TGTGCCAGCAGTAGCTCCCTCGGGACCCAGCATTTT.

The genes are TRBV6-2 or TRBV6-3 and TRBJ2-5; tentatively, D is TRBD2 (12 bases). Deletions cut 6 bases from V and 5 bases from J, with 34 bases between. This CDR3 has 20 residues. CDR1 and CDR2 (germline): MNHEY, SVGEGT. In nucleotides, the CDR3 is TGTGCCAGCAGCAGGACAGGGGGCGCGTCTAGCGGGAGGGTTCGGGAGACCCAGTACTTC. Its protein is CASSRTGGASSGRVRETQYF.

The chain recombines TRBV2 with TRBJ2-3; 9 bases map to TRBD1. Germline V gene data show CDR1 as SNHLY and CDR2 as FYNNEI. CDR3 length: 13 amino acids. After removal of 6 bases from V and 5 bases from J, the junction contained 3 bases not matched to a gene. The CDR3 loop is CASSGGQGDTQYF. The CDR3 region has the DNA TGTGCCAGCAGCGGGGGACAGGGAGATACGCAGTATTTT. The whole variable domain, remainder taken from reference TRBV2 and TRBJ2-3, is EPEVTQTPSHQVTQMGQEVILRCVPISNHLYFYWYRQILGQKVEFLVSFYNNEISEKSEIFDDQFSVERPDGSNFTLKIRSTKLEDSAMYFCASSGGQGDTQYFGPGTRLTVL.

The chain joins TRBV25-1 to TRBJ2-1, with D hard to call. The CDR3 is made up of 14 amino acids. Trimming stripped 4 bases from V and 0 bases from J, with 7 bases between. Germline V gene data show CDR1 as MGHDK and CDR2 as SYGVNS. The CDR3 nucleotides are TGTGCCAGCAGTGTCCCAGGCTCCTACAATGAGCAGTTCTTC. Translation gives CASSVPGSYNEQFF.

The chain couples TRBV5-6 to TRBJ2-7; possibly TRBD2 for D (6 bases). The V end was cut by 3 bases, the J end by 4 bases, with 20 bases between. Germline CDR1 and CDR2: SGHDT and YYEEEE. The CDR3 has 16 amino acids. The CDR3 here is CASSYQALRGVYEQYF. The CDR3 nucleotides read TGTGCCAGCAGCTACCAAGCCCTACGCGGGGTTTACGAGCAGTACTTC.

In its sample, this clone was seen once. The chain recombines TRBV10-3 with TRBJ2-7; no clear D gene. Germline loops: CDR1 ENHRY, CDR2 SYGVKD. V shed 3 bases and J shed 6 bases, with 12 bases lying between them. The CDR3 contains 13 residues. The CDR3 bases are TGTGCCATCAGTGACCCGTTTGGGCTCGAGCAGTACTTC. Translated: CAISDPFGLEQYF.

The CDR3 reads CASSYPLGAQTEAFF. CDR3 coding DNA: TGTGCCAGCAGTTACCCGCTAGGGGCGCAGACTGAAGCTTTCTTT. The rearrangement uses TRBV28 and TRBJ1-1; possibly TRBD1 for D (5 bases). Germline V CDR1 and CDR2: MDHEN, SYDVKM. V was clipped by 4 bases and J by 5 bases, with 17 bases between them. There are 15 residues in the CDR3.